The present entry profiles one T cell receptor beta chain with its context. Its antigen remains unknown. The source of the sample is a study of shared clonotypes between healthy human individuals. Whole-study context: Each donor's CD8 memory used one plate, CD8 naive two, each CD4 subset three. Study-wide findings and caveats: Non-shared clonotypes had lower generation probabilities than clonotypes shared by all four sorted-subset donors. Shared clonotypes: 4.5% to 5% naive CD4, under 4% naive CD8, 2% to 2.5% memory CD4, over 0.3% memory CD8.

Here immunoSEQ multiplex PCR was the method, and the copy in TCRdb shows in-frame clones only, minus some. The data show millions of clones, around nine tenths seen once. Germline V gives CDR1 SQVTM, CDR2 ANQGSEA. Losses at the gene ends were 4 bases for V and 0 bases for J; bases not matched to a gene: 10. The CDR3 has 17 residues. Sequenced material: naive CD4+ T cells sorted from blood. The subset here: CD45RA+ positively selected. V usage is TRBV29-1 and J usage is TRBJ2-4; 9 nucleotides line up with TRBD2. The clonotype originates from a man aged 18 to 30 in good health. As DNA, the CDR3 is TGCAGCGTTGTGAGTAGCGGGAGAAGGTTAGCCAAAAACATTCAGTACTTC. Its protein product is CSVVSSGRRLAKNIQYF.